The 21 T cell receptor beta chains below come from one sample, sequenced in a study of blood T cell repertoires in COVID-19. Generated by immunoSEQ multiplex PCR, the TCRdb table keeps only in-frame clones and is missing some. This repertoire shows about 380,000 clones, 88% found once; its top ten account for more than 1%. Material for sequencing was PBMCs or T cells enriched from blood (not recorded which). These TCRs come from a woman aged 18-29 years who had recovered from COVID-19.

The chain combines TRBV11-2 with TRBJ2-2; D not certain. Germline CDR1 and CDR2: SGHAT and FQNNGV. V was trimmed by 2 bases and J by 5 bases, leaving 9 bases between them. CDR3 length equals 14 residues. The CDR3 sequence: CASSLIVGTGELFF. CDR3 nucleotide sequence: TGTGCCAGCAGCTTAATTGTCGGGACCGGGGAGCTGTTTTTT.

CDR3 amino acids: CASSYSGDYEQYF. CDR3 DNA: TGTGCCAGCAGCTACTCAGGGGACTACGAGCAGTACTTC. The chain links TRBV7-9 to TRBJ2-7; possibly TRBD1 for D (6 bases). V was shortened by 4 bases and J by 3 bases, with 10 bases between the two germline ends. Germline CDR1 is SEHNR and CDR2 is FQNEAQ (reference sequence). This CDR3 is 13 amino acids long.

The CDR3 sequence is CASSEGGDYGYTF. The CDR3 region has the DNA TGTGCCAGCAGTGAAGGGGGGGACTATGGCTACACCTTC. The chain combines TRBV6-1 with TRBJ1-2, with D maybe TRBD1 (5 bases). V dropped 1 base and J dropped 3 bases, with 6 bases sitting between them. The CDR3 covers 13 residues. The germline CDR1 and CDR2 sequences are MNHNS and SASEGT.

The J gene is TRBJ2-1, the V gene TRBV3-1 (or the pseudogene TRBV3-2), with 8 positions matching TRBD2. The CDR3 contains 17 residues. The junction had 10 bases not matched to a gene; V was cut back by 1 base and J by 5 bases. Germline CDR1 is LGHDT and CDR2 is YNNKEL (reference sequence). CDR3 protein: CASSQVAGLGFHNEQFF. The CDR3 DNA reads TGTGCCAGCAGCCAAGTAGCGGGACTAGGTTTTCACAATGAGCAGTTCTTC.

The gene calls are TRBV18 and TRBJ2-7; TRBD1 matches 7 bases. Germline lookup yields CDR1 KGHSH and CDR2 LQKENI. The CDR3 spans 13 residues. Trimming cost V 3 bases and J 7 bases; bases outside gene matches: 6. The CDR3 DNA sequence: TGTGCCAGCTCACCTGACAGGGTGGGAGAGCAGTACTTC. Protein: CASSPDRVGEQYF.

The chain carries TRBV6-5 and TRBJ1-5; TRBD1 matches at 7 bases. Germline trimming cut 6 bases from V and 7 bases from J; bases unmatched to any gene: 6. CDR1 MNHEY and CDR2 SVGAGI come from the germline V gene. The CDR3 sequence is 13 residues long. The CDR3 bases are TGTGCCAGCAGATATTCCAGGGGGCAGCCCCAGCATTTT. Protein: CASRYSRGQPQHF.

The rearrangement uses TRBV6-4 and TRBJ2-1; D gene ambiguous. The germline V and J ends were trimmed by 3 bases and 0 bases, with 12 bases remaining between them. Germline lookup yields CDR1 MRHNA and CDR2 SNTAGT. CDR3 length: 16 amino acids. CDR3 amino acids: CASSEASHLSYNEQFF. The CDR3 bases are TGTGCCAGCAGTGAGGCTTCCCACCTCTCCTACAATGAGCAGTTCTTC.

Of note for this clone: Other nucleotide sequences from this sample produce the same CDR3. The V call is TRBV6-5, the J call TRBJ1-2, with TRBD1 as a possible D gene (5 bases). Germline values: CDR1 MNHEY, CDR2 SVGAGI. Trimming shortened V by 2 bases and J by 7 bases, and 8 bases separated the two germline ends. The CDR3 has 12 residues. CDR3 region: CASSYRGGGYTF. In nucleotides, the CDR3 is TGTGCCAGCAGTTACCGGGGGGGTGGCTACACCTTC.

V is TRBV5-6 and J is TRBJ1-4, with 9 bases fitting TRBD1. Per the germline V gene, CDR1 is SGHDT and CDR2 is YYEEEE. V lost 4 bases, J lost 3 bases, and 7 bases stayed unmatched. There are 16 residues in the CDR3. CDR3 sequence reads: CASSPTGGSPNEKLFF. DNA for the CDR3: TGTGCCAGCAGCCCGACAGGGGGATCACCTAATGAAAAACTGTTTTTT.

This rearrangement joins TRBV9 to TRBJ2-7; possibly TRBD2 for D (5 bases). Germline lookup yields CDR1 SGDLS and CDR2 YYNGEE. The V gene lost 5 bases and the J gene lost 4 bases, with 10 bases spanning the gap. The CDR3 is 12 residues long. The CDR3 nucleotides read TGTGCCAGCAGTACGGGGAGTTACGAGCAGTACTTC. Translation: CASSTGSYEQYF.

V is TRBV7-9 and J is TRBJ2-2, with TRBD1 matching 8 bases. Per germline, CDR1 SEHNR and CDR2 FQNEAQ (reference sequence). The ends lost 5 bases at V and 5 bases at J; junction bases unmatched: 7. The CDR3 is 15 residues long. The DNA of the CDR3 is TGTGCCAGCAGCCCCCTGGACAGGGCGACCGGGGAGCTGTTTTTT. It specifies CASSPLDRATGELFF.

This chain connects TRBV27 to TRBJ2-3, with 12 nucleotides matching TRBD2. Per the germline V gene, CDR1 is MNHEY and CDR2 is SMNVEV (reference sequence). V gave up 4 bases and J gave up 5 bases; unmatched junction bases: 16. The CDR3 covers 19 residues. The CDR3 region has the DNA TGTGCCAGCAGTTCTGGACTAGCGGGGCCTTCTGGGATATTAGATACGCAGTATTTT. It codes for CASSSGLAGPSGILDTQYF.

The V gene is TRBV7-8, the J gene TRBJ1-6, with D unresolved. Between the trimmed V and J ends, which lost 1 base and 0 bases, there was a span of 10 bases. Germline CDR1 and CDR2: SGHVS and FQNEAQ. The CDR3 loop spans 17 amino acids. The CDR3 loop is CASSLVTTSSYNSPLHF. The CDR3 DNA reads TGTGCCAGCAGCTTAGTTACAACCAGCTCCTATAATTCACCCCTCCACTTT.

This clone has a handful of counts. The genes are TRBV5-6 and TRBJ2-7; D uncertain. The CDR3 runs to 11 residues. V was trimmed by 0 bases and J by 5 bases, leaving 3 bases between them. Germline V gives CDR1 SGHDT, CDR2 YYEEEE. The CDR3 region is CASSLGDEQYF. CDR3 bases: TGTGCCAGCAGCTTGGGCGACGAGCAGTACTTC.

CDR3 protein: CASSTPTGNQRKLFF. CDR3 nucleotides: TGTGCCAGTAGTACCCCTACAGGGAACCAGAGAAAACTGTTTTTT. This chain uses TRBV19 with TRBJ1-4; D is perhaps TRBD1 (6 bases). This CDR3 has 15 residues. Germline V CDR1 and CDR2: LNHDA, SQIVND (reference sequence). Trimming pared 4 bases from V and 10 bases from J, leaving 19 bases between.

This rearrangement joins TRBV5-1 to TRBJ1-4; the D is unclear. The CDR3 has 14 residues. CDR1 and CDR2 (germline): SGHRS, YFSETQ. V lost 0 bases and J 5 bases, leaving 8 bases between the germline ends. DNA of the CDR3: TGCGCCAGCAGCTTGGGTCCGGAGAATGAAAAACTGTTTTTT. Protein product: CASSLGPENEKLFF.

This clone was picked up one time. The chain recombines TRBV19 with TRBJ1-5; 7 nucleotides line up with TRBD1. V shed 2 bases and J 6 bases; nucleotides not matched to a gene: 7. Germline V lookup: CDR1 LNHDA, CDR2 SQIVND (reference sequence). This CDR3 is 15 amino acids long. DNA of the CDR3: TGTGCCAGTAGTATATCCCCACAGGGGATTCAGCCCCAGCATTTT. Translated: CASSISPQGIQPQHF.

The chain links TRBV19 to TRBJ2-2; no clear D. CDR3 length equals 12 residues. The germline V and J ends were trimmed by 8 bases and 6 bases, with 10 bases remaining between them. The germline V gene encodes CDR1 LNHDA and CDR2 SQIVND (reference sequence). The CDR3 bases are TGTGCCAGTGAGGCCCTACCCGGGGAGCTGTTTTTT. Translating gives CASEALPGELFF.

V usage is TRBV27 and J usage is TRBJ1-6; D unclear. The CDR3 extends over 16 amino acids. Per germline, CDR1 MNHEY and CDR2 SMNVEV (reference sequence). V gave up 0 bases and J gave up 0 bases, with 6 bases separating them. CDR3 protein: CASSLSGSSYNSPLHF. The CDR3 nucleotides are TGTGCCAGCAGTTTATCGGGGAGCTCCTATAATTCACCCCTCCACTTT.

The chain links TRBV12-3 or TRBV12-4 to TRBJ1-2, with D hard to call. There are 13 residues in the CDR3. Trimming shortened V by 6 bases and J by 8 bases, and 16 bases separated the two germline ends. The CDR3 DNA reads as TGTGCCAGCAGCTTTCAGTCAGGTTGGGGCTACACCTTC. Translating gives CASSFQSGWGYTF.

The count of this clone is one. V usage is TRBV29-1 and J usage is TRBJ2-2, with D perhaps matching TRBD2 (6 bases). Deletions cut 6 bases from V and 8 bases from J, with 13 bases between. The CDR3 sequence is 12 residues long. Germline V gives CDR1 SQVTM, CDR2 ANQGSEA. The CDR3 DNA follows: TGCAGCGTCCCCGGGGGAGCGGGGGAGCTGTTTTTT. Amino acid sequence: CSVPGGAGELFF.